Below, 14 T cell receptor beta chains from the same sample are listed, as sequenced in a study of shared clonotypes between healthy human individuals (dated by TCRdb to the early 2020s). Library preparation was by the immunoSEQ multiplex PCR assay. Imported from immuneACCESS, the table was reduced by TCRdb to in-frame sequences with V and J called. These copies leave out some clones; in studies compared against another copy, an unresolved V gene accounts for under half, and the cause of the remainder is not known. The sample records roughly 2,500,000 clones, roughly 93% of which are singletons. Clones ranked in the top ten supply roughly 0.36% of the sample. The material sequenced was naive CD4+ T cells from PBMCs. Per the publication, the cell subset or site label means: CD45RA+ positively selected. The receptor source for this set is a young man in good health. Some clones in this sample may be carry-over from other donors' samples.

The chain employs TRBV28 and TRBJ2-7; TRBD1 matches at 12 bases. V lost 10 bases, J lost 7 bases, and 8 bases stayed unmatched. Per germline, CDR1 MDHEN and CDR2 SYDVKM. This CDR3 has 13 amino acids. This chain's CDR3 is CATTRDRGREQYF. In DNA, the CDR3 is TGTGCCACCACCCGGGACAGGGGGCGGGAGCAGTACTTC. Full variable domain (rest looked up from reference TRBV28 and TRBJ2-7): DVKVTQSSRYLVKRTGEKVFLECVQDMDHENMFWYRQDPGLGLRLIYFSYDVKMKEKGDIPEGYSVSREKKERFSLILESASTNQTSMYLCATTRDRGREQYFGPGTRLTVT.

CDR3 in DNA: TGTGCCAGCAGTTTCCGGGGGAACACTGAAGCTTTCTTT. Its protein product is CASSFRGNTEAFF. The chain recombines TRBV6-5 with TRBJ1-1; D is unresolved. Per the germline V gene, CDR1 is MNHEY and CDR2 is SVGAGI. This CDR3 comprises 13 residues. V shed 4 bases and J shed 1 base, with 7 bases lying between them.

CDR3 sequence reads: CASSHLTRTGTAYPNTEAFF. In nucleotides, the CDR3 is TGTGCCAGCAGCCACCTGACCCGAACCGGGACAGCCTATCCGAACACTGAAGCTTTCTTT. This chain joins TRBV7-8 and TRBJ1-1; 7 nucleotides align to TRBD1. V dropped 5 bases and J dropped 1; count of bases not matched to a gene: 22. The CDR3 spans 20 residues. The germline V gene encodes CDR1 SGHVS and CDR2 FQNEAQ.

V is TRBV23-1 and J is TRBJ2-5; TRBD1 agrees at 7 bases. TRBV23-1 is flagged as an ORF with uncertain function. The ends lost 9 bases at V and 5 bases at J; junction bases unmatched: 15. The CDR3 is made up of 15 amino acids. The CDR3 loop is CASTRAGGVWETQYF. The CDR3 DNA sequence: TGCGCCAGTACCCGGGCAGGGGGTGTTTGGGAGACCCAGTACTTC.

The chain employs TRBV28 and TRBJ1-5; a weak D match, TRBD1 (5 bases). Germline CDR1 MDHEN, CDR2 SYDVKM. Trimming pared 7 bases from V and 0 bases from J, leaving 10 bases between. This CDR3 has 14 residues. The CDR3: CASTRDYSNQPQHF. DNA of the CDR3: TGTGCCAGCACCAGGGACTATAGCAATCAGCCCCAGCATTTT. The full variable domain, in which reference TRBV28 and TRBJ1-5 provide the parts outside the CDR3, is DVKVTQSSRYLVKRTGEKVFLECVQDMDHENMFWYRQDPGLGLRLIYFSYDVKMKEKGDIPEGYSVSREKKERFSLILESASTNQTSMYLCASTRDYSNQPQHFGDGTRLSIL.

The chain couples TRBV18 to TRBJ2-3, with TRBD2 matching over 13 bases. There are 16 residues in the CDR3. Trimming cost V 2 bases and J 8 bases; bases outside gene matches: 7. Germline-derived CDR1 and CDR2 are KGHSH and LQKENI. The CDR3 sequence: CASSPSGTSGTITQYF. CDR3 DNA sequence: TGTGCCAGCTCACCATCCGGGACTAGCGGGACAATTACGCAGTATTTT.

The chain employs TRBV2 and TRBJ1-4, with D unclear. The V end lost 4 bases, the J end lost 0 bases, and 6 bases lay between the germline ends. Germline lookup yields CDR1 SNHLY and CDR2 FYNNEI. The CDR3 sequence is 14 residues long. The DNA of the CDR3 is TGTGCCAGCAGTGGGATGCCAACTAATGAAAAACTGTTTTTT. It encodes CASSGMPTNEKLFF.

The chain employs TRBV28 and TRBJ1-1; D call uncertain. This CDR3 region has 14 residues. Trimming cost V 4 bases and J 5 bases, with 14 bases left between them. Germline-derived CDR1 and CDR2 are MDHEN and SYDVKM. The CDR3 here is CASSSPTGETEAFF. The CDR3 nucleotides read TGTGCCAGCAGTTCACCCACTGGTGAAACTGAAGCTTTCTTT. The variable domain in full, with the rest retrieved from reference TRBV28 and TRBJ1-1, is DVKVTQSSRYLVKRTGEKVFLECVQDMDHENMFWYRQDPGLGLRLIYFSYDVKMKEKGDIPEGYSVSREKKERFSLILESASTNQTSMYLCASSSPTGETEAFFGQGTRLTVV.

CDR3 amino acids: CASSLVPGLLVASYNEQFF. The CDR3 coding sequence is TGTGCCAGCAGCTTAGTCCCGGGACTACTCGTCGCGTCCTACAATGAGCAGTTCTTC. V gene TRBV7-2 combines with J gene TRBJ2-1; 7 bases line up with TRBD2. Germline-derived CDR1 and CDR2 are SGHTA and FQGNSA. J lost 1 base, V lost 1 base, and 13 bases had no gene match. The CDR3 has 19 residues.

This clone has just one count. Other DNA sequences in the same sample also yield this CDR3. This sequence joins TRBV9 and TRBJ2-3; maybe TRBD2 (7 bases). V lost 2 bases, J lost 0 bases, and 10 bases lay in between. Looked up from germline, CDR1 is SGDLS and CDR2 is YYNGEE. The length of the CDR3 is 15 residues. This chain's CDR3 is CASSVGGLSTDTQYF. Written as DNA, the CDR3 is TGTGCCAGCAGCGTCGGGGGGCTGAGCACAGATACGCAGTATTTT.

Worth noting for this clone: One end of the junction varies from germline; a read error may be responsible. CDR3 in amino acids: CSARGGPPPAF. The CDR3 DNA is TGCAGTGCTAGAGGGGGACCTCCTCCCGCCTTC. This sequence joins TRBV20-1 and TRBJ1-2, with D perhaps matching TRBD1 (5 bases). The CDR3 has 11 amino acids. The V gene's germline CDR1 is DFQATT and CDR2 SNEGSKA (reference sequence).

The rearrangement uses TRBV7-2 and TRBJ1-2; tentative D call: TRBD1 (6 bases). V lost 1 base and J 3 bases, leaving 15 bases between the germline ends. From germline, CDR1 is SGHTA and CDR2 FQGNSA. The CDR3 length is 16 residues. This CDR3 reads CASSLGDRSGHYGYTF. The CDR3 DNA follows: TGTGCCAGCAGCTTAGGTGACAGGTCGGGGCACTATGGCTACACCTTC.

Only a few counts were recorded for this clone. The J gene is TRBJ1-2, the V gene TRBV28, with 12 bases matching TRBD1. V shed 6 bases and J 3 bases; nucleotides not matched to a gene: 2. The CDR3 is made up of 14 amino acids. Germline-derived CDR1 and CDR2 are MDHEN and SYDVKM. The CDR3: CASRGTGGYYGYTF. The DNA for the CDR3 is TGTGCCAGCAGGGGGACAGGGGGCTACTATGGCTACACCTTC.

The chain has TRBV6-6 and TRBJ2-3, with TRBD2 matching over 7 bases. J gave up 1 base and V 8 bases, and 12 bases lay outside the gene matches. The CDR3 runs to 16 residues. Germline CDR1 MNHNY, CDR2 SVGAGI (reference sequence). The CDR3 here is CASHEDGLGGTDTQYF. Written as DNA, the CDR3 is TGTGCCAGCCACGAAGACGGACTAGGGGGCACAGATACGCAGTATTTT.